This T cell receptor beta chain was identified in a study of T cells expressing NK-cell markers. For the study at large: The study drew TCR beta repertoires from sorted CD3+CD56+NKG2C+, CD3+CD56+NKG2C- and CD3+CD56-NKG2C+ T cells. Just one sequenced donor of eight was HCMV-seronegative, while seven were seropositive.

Generation of TCR beta cDNA was performed by 5'RACE template switching incorporating UMIs. Following a re-call of the 5' RACE reads, TCRdb has one entry per CDR3 protein and lacks DNA. Here the sample table reports 400,000 to 500,000 distinct CDR3 sequences. Comments on this clonotype: Its cognate antigen is unknown.

Study-wide results and caveats: The CD3+CD56-NKG2C+ fraction of a few donors was likewise dominated by these clonotypes.

The source is a woman between 18 and 70 years old in good health. Material: blood T cells: a sorted CD56 or NKG2C T cell subset, CD4+ or CD8+ T cells, or bulk PBMC T cells (not recorded which).

The CDR3 protein is CASSPGQSGSPLHF. This chain connects TRBV5-1 to TRBJ1-6; the TCRdb D gene call, TRBD1, has no DNA to confirm it. CDR1 SGHRS and CDR2 YFSETQ come from the germline V gene. The CDR3 sequence is 14 residues long.